The rows below give T cell receptor beta chains drawn from one sample of a study of vaccination effects on CD4 cells after COVID-19. These TCRs are of unknown antigen specificity. This table comes from immunoSEQ multiplex PCR, and its TCRdb copy is limited to in-frame clones, with some not included. The sample has roughly 30,000 clones; roughly 70% are singletons. The specimen comprised CD4+ T cells from PBMCs cultured with HCoV-NL63 spike peptides, sampled after COVID-19 vaccination. These receptor sequences come from a human donor who received a COVID-19 vaccine. CDR3s include the opening cysteine and the closing phenylalanine or tryptophan. A D gene is named only where the DNA matches it firmly. Size tells how often a clone was seen (once, few, many) or the class of an expanded clone, and some rows leave it out.

V	J	size	D	CDR3	DNA
TRBV6-1	TRBJ1-1	.	.	CASSDGGARLNTEAFF	TGTGCCAGCAGTGACGGGGGGGCCCGCCTGAACACTGAAGCTTTCTTT
TRBV6-5	TRBJ2-3	once	TRBD2	CASSYSGLAGTDTQYF	TGTGCCAGCAGTTACTCCGGACTAGCAGGCACAGATACGCAGTATTTT
TRBV19	TRBJ1-2	few	.	CASSDPGENYGYTF	TGTGCCAGTAGTGACCCAGGGGAGAACTATGGCTACACCTTC
TRBV27	TRBJ2-7	.	.	CASRLAPTESSYEQYF	TGTGCCAGCAGGTTGGCTCCGACCGAGAGCTCCTACGAGCAGTACTTC
TRBV29-1	TRBJ2-2	.	.	CSVEEQGGGELFF	TGCAGCGTTGAAGAACAGGGAGGCGGGGAGCTGTTTTTT
TRBV2	TRBJ2-3	.	TRBD2	CASRAPSGGLSTDTQYF	TGTGCCAGCAGGGCCCCTAGCGGGGGGCTCAGCACAGATACGCAGTATTTT
TRBV19	TRBJ2-2	few	.	CASDQGQVTGELFF	TGTGCCTCAGACCAGGGGCAGGTCACCGGGGAGCTGTTTTTT
TRBV5-4	TRBJ2-1	few	TRBD2	CASSLGLAGADEQFF	TGTGCCAGCAGCTTGGGACTAGCGGGGGCCGATGAGCAGTTCTTC
TRBV19	TRBJ1-1	.	.	CASSIDPLGLGSMNTEAFF	TGTGCCAGTAGTATAGATCCGCTAGGGCTCGGGTCCATGAACACTGAAGCTTTCTTT
TRBV19	TRBJ1-3	.	.	CASSMRNQGGNTIYF	TGTGCCAGTAGTATGAGGAACCAGGGAGGAAACACCATATATTTT
TRBV6-2/TRBV6-3	TRBJ2-4	.	.	CASSRYRIIAKNIQYF	TGTGCCAGCAGTCGCTACAGGATAATAGCCAAAAACATTCAGTACTTC
TRBV6-4	TRBJ1-1	.	.	CASRGQLNTEAFF	TGTGCCAGCAGAGGACAATTGAACACTGAAGCTTTCTTT
TRBV5-1	TRBJ2-3	.	.	CASNLDATFQSSDTQYF	TGCGCCAGCAACCTAGATGCTACCTTCCAGAGCTCAGATACGCAGTATTTT
TRBV6-6	TRBJ1-2	.	TRBD1	CASRTGTGSYGYTF	TGTGCCAGCAGAACCGGGACAGGGAGCTATGGCTACACCTTC
TRBV6-4	TRBJ2-3	.	TRBD2	CASSDSGLATDTQYF	TGTGCCAGCAGTGACTCGGGACTAGCCACAGATACGCAGTATTTT
TRBV2	TRBJ1-1	.	.	CASRVGGGVTLNTEAFF	TGTGCCAGCAGGGTAGGCGGGGGGGTGACCTTGAACACTGAAGCTTTCTTT
TRBV2	TRBJ2-5	.	TRBD2	CASSDQRGVPKETQYF	TGTGCCAGCAGTGATCAGCGGGGGGTTCCAAAAGAGACCCAGTACTTC
TRBV3-1/TRBV3-2	TRBJ2-5	.	TRBD2	CASSRLAGVLETQYF	TGTGCCAGCAGCCGGCTAGCGGGGGTTTTAGAGACCCAGTACTTC
TRBV30	TRBJ1-5	.	.	CAWSYGQNQPQHF	TGTGCCTGGAGTTACGGACAAAATCAGCCCCAGCATTTT
TRBV3-1/TRBV3-2	TRBJ2-7	once	.	CASSQVPYEQYF	TGTGCCAGCAGCCAAGTCCCCTACGAGCAGTACTTC
TRBV7-9	TRBJ2-7	.	.	CASSTQTYEQYF	TGTGCCAGCAGCACCCAAACCTACGAGCAGTACTTC
TRBV27	TRBJ1-3	once	TRBD1	CASSPDRASGNTIYF	TGTGCCAGCAGTCCCGACAGGGCCTCTGGAAACACCATATATTTT
TRBV6-6	TRBJ2-7	.	.	CASSPGELPGQYF	TGTGCCAGCAGCCCCGGGGAGCTTCCAGGGCAGTACTTC
TRBV10-3	TRBJ1-5	.	.	CAISASQGHNQPQHF	TGTGCCATCAGTGCGTCACAGGGTCACAATCAGCCCCAGCATTTT
TRBV5-1	TRBJ1-1	few	.	CASSYDRMNTEAFF	TGCGCCAGCAGCTATGACAGGATGAACACTGAAGCTTTCTTT
TRBV29-1	TRBJ1-2	.	.	CSVSVANYGYTF	TGCAGCGTTTCAGTTGCTAACTATGGCTACACCTTC
TRBV14	TRBJ1-1	once	.	CASSPWWWAGDTEAFF	TGTGCCAGCAGCCCCTGGTGGTGGGCGGGGGACACTGAAGCTTTCTTT
TRBV4-1	TRBJ1-6	few	.	CASSQAGTVDIHF	TGCGCCAGCAGCCAAGCAGGGACGGTGGACATACACTTT
TRBV5-6	TRBJ2-7	.	.	CASSLVGARSEQYF	TGTGCCAGCAGCTTGGTGGGCGCGCGGTCCGAGCAGTACTTC
TRBV7-2	TRBJ1-5	few	.	CASRGSGNQPQHF	TGTGCCAGCAGGGGAAGTGGCAATCAGCCCCAGCATTTT
TRBV19	TRBJ2-2	.	TRBD2	CASRFGPRGTGELFF	TGTGCCAGTAGATTTGGACCGCGGGGGACCGGGGAGCTGTTTTTT
TRBV2	TRBJ1-5	.	.	CASSEGQGWGQPQHF	TGTGCCAGCAGTGAAGGGCAGGGGTGGGGTCAGCCCCAGCATTTT
TRBV5-1	TRBJ1-1	.	TRBD1	CASRPGQGNTEAFF	TGCGCCAGCAGACCAGGACAGGGGAACACTGAAGCTTTCTTT
TRBV12-2	TRBJ1-5	.	.	CASRSPWRQTQPQHF	TGTGCAAGTCGCTCCCCCTGGCGGCAGACACAGCCCCAGCATTTT
TRBV18	TRBJ2-5	.	.	CATTVSGTPPETQYF	TGTGCCACCACTGTATCCGGGACACCTCCCGAGACCCAGTACTTC
TRBV24-1	TRBJ2-3	.	TRBD2	CATSDFLAGETTDTQYF	TGTGCCACCAGTGATTTTCTGGCGGGGGAAACCACAGATACGCAGTATTTT
TRBV19	TRBJ2-2	.	TRBD2	CASARSGTMVTGELFF	TGTGCCAGTGCTCGAAGCGGGACTATGGTCACCGGGGAGCTGTTTTTT
TRBV19	TRBJ2-1	.	.	CASSIGDEQFF	TGTGCCAGTAGTATAGGGGATGAGCAGTTCTTC
TRBV19	TRBJ1-5	.	.	CASSRINQPQHF	TGTGCCAGTAGTAGGATTAATCAGCCCCAGCATTTT
TRBV9	TRBJ1-3	.	TRBD1	CASSVSTGTGNTIYF	TGTGCCAGCAGCGTATCGACAGGGACTGGAAACACCATATATTTT
TRBV5-1	TRBJ2-2	.	.	CASSRQATGELFF	TGCGCCAGCAGTAGACAGGCCACCGGGGAGCTGTTTTTT
TRBV9	TRBJ2-5	.	.	CASSGRGSGTPMETQYF	TGTGCCAGCAGCGGTAGAGGGAGCGGGACACCTATGGAGACCCAGTACTTC
TRBV10-2	TRBJ1-3	.	TRBD1	CASSEWNRGSLSGNTIYF	TGCGCCAGCAGTGAGTGGAACAGGGGGTCCCTCTCTGGAAACACCATATATTTT
TRBV2	TRBJ2-3	.	.	CASSPLGSRTYTQYF	TGTGCCAGCAGTCCCCTAGGAAGCCGCACATATACGCAGTATTTT
TRBV3-1/TRBV3-2	TRBJ1-3	.	.	CASSQATGTPTSGNTIYF	TGTGCCAGCAGCCAAGCTACAGGGACCCCTACATCTGGAAACACCATATATTTT
TRBV5-8	TRBJ2-1	.	.	CASSLRTANNEQFF	TGTGCCAGCAGCTTGCGGACGGCAAACAATGAGCAGTTCTTC
TRBV28	TRBJ2-1	.	.	CATHNRDYNEQFF	TGTGCCACCCACAACAGGGATTACAATGAGCAGTTCTTC
TRBV5-4	TRBJ2-1	few	.	CASSSDPGTYNEQFF	TGTGCCAGCAGCTCGGATCCCGGGACTTACAATGAGCAGTTCTTC
TRBV11-2	TRBJ1-4	.	.	CASSLDGLSGPATNEKLFF	TGTGCCAGCAGCTTAGATGGCCTGTCGGGGCCTGCAACTAATGAAAAACTGTTTTTT
TRBV5-8	TRBJ2-6	.	.	CASSLAHRVWANVLTF	TGTGCCAGCAGCTTGGCCCACAGGGTTTGGGCCAACGTCCTGACTTTC